The TCR beta chain under discussion was sequenced for a study of post-analysis software for immune sequencing data. Study at large: Recorded subtypes: relapsing-remitting, secondary progressive, progressive-relapsing; some patients unannotated. Study findings and constraints: Under F measure analysis, samples from one preparation batch co-clustered strongly. TRBV5-6, TRBV5-1 and TRBV20-1 were among five TRBV segments more frequent in patients than controls. People with multiple sclerosis had a significantly lower normalized Chao1 diversity than controls did.

CDR3 length equals 15 residues. Trimming removed 0 bases from V and 1 base from J, with 10 bases in between. Germline CDR1 and CDR2: SGHRS and YFSETQ. Notes on this clonotype: The antigen is not known.

The library was made from cDNA and included unique molecular identifiers. TCRdb itself ran the PCR reads through MiXCR, one entry per CDR3 protein. The sample carries a few hundred thousand distinct CDR3 sequences, about a third recorded once. The sequence was obtained from a girl aged 5-17 years with multiple sclerosis. The sequenced sample was blood. V is TRBV5-1 and J is TRBJ1-1, with D uncertain. CDR3 amino acids: CASSLEMVENTEAFF. The CDR3 region has the DNA TGCGCCAGCAGCTTGGAAATGGTGGAGAACACTGAAGCTTTCTTT.